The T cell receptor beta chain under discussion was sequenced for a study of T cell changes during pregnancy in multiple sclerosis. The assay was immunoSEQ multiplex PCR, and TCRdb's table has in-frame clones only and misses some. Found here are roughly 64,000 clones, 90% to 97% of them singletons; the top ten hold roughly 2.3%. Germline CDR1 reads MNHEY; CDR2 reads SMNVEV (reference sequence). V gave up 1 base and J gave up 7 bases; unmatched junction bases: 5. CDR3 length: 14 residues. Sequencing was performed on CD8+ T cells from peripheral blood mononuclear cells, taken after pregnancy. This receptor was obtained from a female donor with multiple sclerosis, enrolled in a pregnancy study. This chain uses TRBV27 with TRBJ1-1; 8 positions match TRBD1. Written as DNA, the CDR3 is TGTGCCAGCAGTTTATGGGCAGGGGGCGGTGAAGCTTTCTTT. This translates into CASSLWAGGGEAFF.